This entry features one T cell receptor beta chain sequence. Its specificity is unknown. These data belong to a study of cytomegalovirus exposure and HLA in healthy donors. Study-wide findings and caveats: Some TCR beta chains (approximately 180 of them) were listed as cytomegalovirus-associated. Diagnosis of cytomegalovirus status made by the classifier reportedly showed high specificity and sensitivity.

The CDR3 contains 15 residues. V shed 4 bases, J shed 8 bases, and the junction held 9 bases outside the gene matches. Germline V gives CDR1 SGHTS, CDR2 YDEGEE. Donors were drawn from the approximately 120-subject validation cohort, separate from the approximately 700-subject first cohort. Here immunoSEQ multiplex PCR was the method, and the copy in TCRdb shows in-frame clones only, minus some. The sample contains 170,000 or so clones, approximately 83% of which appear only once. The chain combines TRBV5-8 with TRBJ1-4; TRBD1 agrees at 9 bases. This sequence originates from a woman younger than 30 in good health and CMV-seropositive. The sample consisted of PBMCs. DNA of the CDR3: TGTGCCAGCAGCCATTCGACAGGGGGACGCGAAAAACTGTTTTTT. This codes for CASSHSTGGREKLFF.